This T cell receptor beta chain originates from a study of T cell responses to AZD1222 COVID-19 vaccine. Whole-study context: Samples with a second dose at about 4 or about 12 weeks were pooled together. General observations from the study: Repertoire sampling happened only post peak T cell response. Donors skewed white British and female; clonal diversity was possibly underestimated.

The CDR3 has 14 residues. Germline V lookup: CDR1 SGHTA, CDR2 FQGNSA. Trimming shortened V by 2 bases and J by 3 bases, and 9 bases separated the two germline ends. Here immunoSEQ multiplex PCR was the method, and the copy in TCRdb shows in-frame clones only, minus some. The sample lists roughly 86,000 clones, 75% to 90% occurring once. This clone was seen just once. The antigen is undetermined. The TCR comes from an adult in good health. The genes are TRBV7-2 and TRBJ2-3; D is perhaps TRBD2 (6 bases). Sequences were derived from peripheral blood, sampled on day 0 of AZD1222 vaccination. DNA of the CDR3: TGTGCCAGCAGCTTATCCAGCGGGACAGATACGCAGTATTTT. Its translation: CASSLSSGTDTQYF.